This TCR beta chain was captured in a study of OX40 agonist ivuxolimab in advanced cancers. Study-wide background: Cohort: approximately 83% men, mean age around 60, aged about 20 to 79. Previous treatment with anti-PD-1, anti-PD-L1 or anti-CTLA-4 therapy was allowed; 40% had received some.

Overall study results and limits: In a subset of nonresponders, normalized T-cell clonal expansion was also low.

This clone was seen only once. What it recognizes is unknown. Germline values: CDR1 LNHDA, CDR2 SQIVND (reference sequence). V was clipped by 7 bases and J by 4 bases; unmatched bases: 11. The CDR3 spans 15 residues. Repertoires were generated with immunoSEQ multiplex PCR, while TCRdb's copy carries only in-frame clones and drops some. The sample lists fewer than 30,000 clones, about nine tenths occurring once. V and J are TRBV19 and TRBJ2-7, with TRBD1 identical over 9 bases. This clonotype originated in an adult with an advanced solid tumor such as melanoma, head and neck, liver or kidney cancer. Sequenced here: CD4+ or CD8+ T cells sorted from blood, sampled in a trial of the OX40 agonist ivuxolimab. The chain's CDR3 is CASTFTGGNGYEQYF. The CDR3 nucleotides are TGTGCCAGTACCTTCACAGGGGGCAATGGGTACGAGCAGTACTTC.